Shown below are 20 T cell receptor beta chains from a single sample sequenced in a study of cytomegalovirus exposure and HLA in healthy donors. The PCR made use of 60 Vbeta and 13 Jbeta primers. TCRdb's copy holds only in-frame clones and misses some; the assay was immunoSEQ multiplex PCR. The sample gives about 150,000 clones, roughly 77% of which show up once; less than 10% is in the top ten. Specimen: PBMCs. These receptors all come from a man aged 30-40 years in good health and CMV-seropositive.

The chain couples TRBV2 to TRBJ1-1; 8 bases line up with TRBD1. Germline V CDR1 and CDR2: SNHLY, FYNNEI. V gave up 9 bases and J gave up 0 bases; unmatched junction bases: 9. The CDR3 consists of 15 residues. The CDR3 bases are TGTGCCAGTGGACAGGGCTTAGGCGTGAACACTGAAGCTTTCTTT. This translates into CASGQGLGVNTEAFF.

The chain joins TRBV7-6 to TRBJ1-4; D remains ambiguous. The CDR3 length is 14 residues. Looked up from germline, CDR1 is SGHVS and CDR2 is FNYEAQ. Trimming pared 1 base from V and 5 bases from J, leaving 8 bases between. The chain's CDR3 is CASSLGAPNEKLFF. The DNA of the CDR3 is TGTGCCAGCAGCTTAGGGGCCCCGAATGAAAAACTGTTTTTT.

The J gene is TRBJ2-7, the V gene TRBV7-6; a possible D gene is TRBD1 (5 bases). Trimming left V 1 base short and J 0 bases short, with 10 bases between. Looked up from germline, CDR1 is SGHVS and CDR2 is FNYEAQ. The CDR3 totals 15 residues. Here the CDR3 reads CASSLVTDSSYEQYF. For the CDR3, the DNA is TGTGCCAGCAGCTTAGTCACCGACAGCTCCTACGAGCAGTACTTC.

The J gene is TRBJ2-3, the V gene TRBV6-5; the match to TRBD2 covers 7 bases. The CDR3 contains 16 residues. Per the germline V gene, CDR1 is MNHEY and CDR2 is SVGAGI. V was clipped by 0 bases and J by 3 bases; unmatched bases: 6. CDR3 DNA sequence: TGTGCCAGCAGTTACTCAAATGGGCGGGGGACAGATACGCAGTATTTT. Translating it yields CASSYSNGRGTDTQYF.

V and J are TRBV7-9 and TRBJ2-7; D remains unclear. The CDR3 runs 14 residues. Germline-derived CDR1 and CDR2 are SEHNR and FQNEAQ (reference sequence). V was clipped by 0 bases and J by 2 bases, with 8 bases between them. As DNA, the CDR3 is TGTGCCAGCAGCTTAGCGGCAGGAACCTACGAGCAGTACTTC. Amino acid sequence: CASSLAAGTYEQYF.

This rearrangement joins TRBV19 to TRBJ2-7; 8 nucleotides line up with TRBD2. CDR3 length equals 16 residues. Germline CDR1 and CDR2: LNHDA and SQIVND (reference sequence). V lost 5 bases and J lost 6; bases outside the gene matches: 15. DNA of the CDR3: TGTGCCAGTAGTCTCAAAAGCGGGGGAGGGCCGGGCGAGCAGTACTTC. Amino acid sequence: CASSLKSGGGPGEQYF.

The V gene is TRBV5-4, the J gene TRBJ1-3; 9 bases are a match to TRBD1. This CDR3 contains 16 residues. The J segment lost 3 bases and the V segment lost 4 bases, leaving 8 bases of the junction unmatched. Germline CDR1 SGHNT, CDR2 YYREEE (reference sequence). CDR3 protein: CASSPDRGSLGNTIYF. Here the CDR3 DNA reads TGTGCCAGCAGCCCGGACAGGGGCTCACTTGGAAACACCATATATTTT.

This chain connects TRBV2 to TRBJ1-2; perhaps TRBD1 as D (6 bases). The germline V and J ends were trimmed by 6 bases and 0 bases, with 14 bases remaining between them. This CDR3 contains 15 residues. CDR1 is SNHLY and CDR2 is FYNNEI in the germline V gene. The CDR3: CASRPLDRSNYGYTF. As DNA, the CDR3 is TGTGCCAGCAGACCATTGGACAGATCTAACTATGGCTACACCTTC.

V and J are TRBV9 and TRBJ2-1, with TRBD2 matching 7 bases. The CDR3 runs 13 residues. The trim removed 6 bases at V and 3 bases at J, leaving 3 bases unmatched. CDR1 and CDR2 from the germline V gene are SGDLS and YYNGEE. CDR3 sequence reads: CASTGTNYNEQFF. The CDR3 nucleotides read TGTGCCAGCACCGGGACTAACTACAATGAGCAGTTCTTC.

V and J are TRBV5-1 and TRBJ1-1; D is ambiguous. The CDR3 contains 15 residues. Germline CDR1 is SGHRS and CDR2 is YFSETQ. Trimming shortened V by 4 bases and J by 3 bases, and 16 bases separated the two germline ends. This CDR3 reads CASSTGPRRDTEAFF. CDR3 coding DNA: TGCGCCAGCAGCACCGGACCGCGGAGGGACACTGAAGCTTTCTTT.

This chain connects TRBV30 to TRBJ1-5, with D possibly TRBD1 on 6 matching bases. This CDR3 comprises 15 residues. The germline V gene has CDR1 GTSNPN and CDR2 SVGIG (reference sequence). The V and J ends lost 3 bases and 6 bases respectively, with 18 bases between them. This CDR3 is CAWSLGGGAIQPQHF. The DNA for the CDR3 is TGTGCCTGGAGCCTTGGAGGGGGGGCGATTCAGCCCCAGCATTTT.

The rearrangement links TRBV5-1 to TRBJ2-3, with TRBD2 identical over 7 bases. Germline values: CDR1 SGHRS, CDR2 YFSETQ. J gave up 6 bases and V 4 bases, and 8 bases lay outside the gene matches. The CDR3 covers 14 residues. This CDR3 reads CASSSAGVSDTQYF. The CDR3 DNA is TGCGCCAGCAGCAGTGCGGGAGTAAGTGATACGCAGTATTTT.

V gene TRBV10-3 combines with J gene TRBJ2-2; 12 bases agree with TRBD2. Germline values: CDR1 ENHRY, CDR2 SYGVKD. Trimming took 7 bases from V and 6 from J; bases not matched to a gene: 9. There are 16 residues in the CDR3. Written as DNA, the CDR3 is TGTGCCATCAAAAGGGCTAGCGGGAGGGCCGCCGGGGAGCTGTTTTTT. Its protein is CAIKRASGRAAGELFF.

The genes are TRBV9 and TRBJ2-7; 10 nucleotides match TRBD1. The CDR3 loop spans 16 amino acids. CDR1 and CDR2 from the germline V gene are SGDLS and YYNGEE. V shed 4 bases and J 2 bases; nucleotides not matched to a gene: 9. DNA for the CDR3: TGTGCCAGCAGCCCTCGTCCCGGGACAGGGGCCTACGAGCAGTACTTC. Translation gives CASSPRPGTGAYEQYF.

This clone was picked up one time. This rearrangement joins TRBV19 to TRBJ1-5, with D possibly being TRBD1 (5 bases). The length of the CDR3 is 15 residues. V lost 0 bases and J lost 4, with 10 bases in between. The germline CDR1 and CDR2 sequences are LNHDA and SQIVND (reference sequence). The CDR3 nucleotides are TGTGCCAGTAGTATAGATATCCAGGGAAATCAGCCCCAGCATTTT. This gives the protein CASSIDIQGNQPQHF.

V gene TRBV7-9 combines with J gene TRBJ2-3; 9 nucleotides line up with TRBD2. J gave up 3 bases and V 6 bases, and 10 bases lay outside the gene matches. Germline lookup yields CDR1 SEHNR and CDR2 FQNEAQ (reference sequence). CDR3 length: 16 residues. In nucleotides, the CDR3 is TGTGCCAGCAGATCCGCCCTAGCGGGGAGGACAGATACGCAGTATTTT. It is translated as CASRSALAGRTDTQYF. Combining the CDR3 with reference TRBV7-9 and TRBJ2-3 gives the whole variable domain DTGVSQNPRHKITKRGQNVTFRCDPISEHNRLYWYRQTLGQGPEFLTYFQNEAQLEKSRLLSDRFSAERPKGSFSTLEIQRTEQGDSAMYLCASRSALAGRTDTQYFGPGTRLTVL.

Within the sample, this clone is medium-sized. This chain joins TRBV10-2 and TRBJ2-3; TRBD2 aligns across 8 bases. Germline-derived CDR1 and CDR2 are WSHSY and SAAADI. Trimming at V came to 4 bases and at J to 0 bases, leaving 3 bases not matched to a gene. The CDR3 contains 15 residues. The CDR3 sequence: CASSGTSRSTDTQYF. The DNA for the CDR3 is TGCGCCAGCAGTGGGACTAGCCGAAGCACAGATACGCAGTATTTT.

V and J are TRBV5-4 and TRBJ2-5; 8 bases fit TRBD2. The J call may be mistaken, given a closer DNA end match to TRBJ2-7. From germline, CDR1 is SGHNT and CDR2 YYREEE (reference sequence). The CDR3 sequence is 13 residues long. DNA for the CDR3: TGTGCCAGCGGCATTTCTAGCGGGTACGAGCAGTACTTC. Translated: CASGISSGYEQYF.

The rearrangement links TRBV2 to TRBJ1-5; D remains ambiguous. The CDR3 covers 15 residues. Trimming cost V 4 bases and J 3 bases, with 13 bases left between them. Per germline, CDR1 SNHLY and CDR2 FYNNEI. CDR3 amino acids: CASSVSGLDNQPQHF. DNA for the CDR3: TGTGCCAGCAGTGTAAGCGGTTTAGACAATCAGCCCCAGCATTTT.

The chain recombines TRBV27 with TRBJ1-1; unclear D gene. The CDR3 runs to 12 residues. Germline assignment: CDR1 MNHEY and CDR2 SMNVEV (reference sequence). V gave up 8 bases and J gave up 5 bases, with 12 bases separating them. The CDR3 loop is CASRRSRTEAFF. CDR3 nucleotides: TGTGCCAGCCGCAGGTCTCGGACTGAAGCTTTCTTT.